This T cell receptor (beta chain) was recorded in a study of blood T cell repertoires in COVID-19. The table came from immunoSEQ multiplex PCR; TCRdb's copy has only in-frame clones and leaves some out. This sample carries tens of thousands of clones, approximately 86% of them seen once, and the ten largest clones take less than 8.5%. Germline CDR1 SGHTA, CDR2 FQGNSA. The CDR3 has 16 residues. Trimming pared 5 bases from V and 1 base from J, leaving 17 bases between. Sequenced: peripheral blood. This sequence was found in a man between 60 and 70 years old with acute or convalescent COVID-19. The rearrangement uses TRBV7-2 and TRBJ1-2; no clear D. CDR3 residues: CASSPPRRVFNYGYTF. DNA of the CDR3: TGTGCCAGCAGCCCCCCTCGGAGGGTTTTTAACTATGGCTACACCTTC.